The sequence of this TCR beta chain was determined in a study of cytotoxic CD8 clonotypes in ibrutinib-treated CLL. Study summary: Specimens for response were gathered following a median about a year of therapy, spanning 6 to 36.

Study results and caveats: Patients showed higher baseline clonality than age-matched healthy donors, and it tracked circulating CD8+ T-cell counts.

Cryopreserved PBMCs provided approximately 2.2 micrograms of genomic DNA for the TCR beta libraries. The germline V gene has CDR1 SGDLS and CDR2 YYNGEE. The CDR3 covers 13 residues. Trimming took off 4 bases at V and 5 bases at J, with 11 bases between the two ends. As concerns this clone: The antigen remains undetermined.

The data were produced by immunoSEQ multiplex PCR, yet TCRdb's version contains in-frame clones alone and is incomplete. The sample gives 130,000 or so clones, 80% to 90% of which show up once; approximately 2% is in the top ten. This TCR came from a human donor with chronic lymphocytic leukemia. Sequences were derived from PBMCs, sampled after 24 months of ibrutinib treatment. The chain employs TRBV9 and TRBJ2-3; D is ambiguous. The CDR3, as DNA: TGTGCCAGCAGCTCCCGCTTAGGAGATACGCAGTATTTT. Residues: CASSSRLGDTQYF.